The 2 T cell receptor beta chains below all came from one sample that was sequenced in a study of identical twins' blood T cells. TCRdb re-called the 5' RACE reads with MiXCR, one entry per CDR3 protein. In the table there are 400,000 or so distinct CDR3 sequences, roughly 31% of which are singletons. The sample consisted of PBMCs. The receptors originated from a woman aged 18 to 55 in good health.

A word on this clonotype: An end of the junction does not agree with germline; a read error may underlie this. The chain carries TRBV23-1 and TRBJ2-1; D might be TRBD1 (6 bases). TRBV23-1 is recorded as an ORF, its role being uncertain. The length of the CDR3 is 12 residues. The CDR3 DNA reads TGCGCCAGCAGGGAGGAGCCCGGACAGTGGCTCTTC. Its protein is CASREEPGQWLF.

This clonotype showed up many times. DNA for the CDR3: TGTGCCAGCAGTCTTACCCAAAGCAATCAGCCCCAGCATTTT. The encoded protein is CASSLTQSNQPQHF. This sequence joins TRBV2 and TRBJ1-5, with D unclear. The CDR3 is 14 amino acids. Germline V gives CDR1 SNHLY, CDR2 FYNNEI. V was pared by 5 bases and J by 1 base, with 9 bases between. The full variable domain, completed using reference TRBV2 and TRBJ1-5, is EPEVTQTPSHQVTQMGQEVILRCVPISNHLYFYWYRQILGQKVEFLVSFYNNEISEKSEIFDDQFSVERPDGSNFTLKIRSTKLEDSAMYFCASSLTQSNQPQHFGDGTRLSIL.